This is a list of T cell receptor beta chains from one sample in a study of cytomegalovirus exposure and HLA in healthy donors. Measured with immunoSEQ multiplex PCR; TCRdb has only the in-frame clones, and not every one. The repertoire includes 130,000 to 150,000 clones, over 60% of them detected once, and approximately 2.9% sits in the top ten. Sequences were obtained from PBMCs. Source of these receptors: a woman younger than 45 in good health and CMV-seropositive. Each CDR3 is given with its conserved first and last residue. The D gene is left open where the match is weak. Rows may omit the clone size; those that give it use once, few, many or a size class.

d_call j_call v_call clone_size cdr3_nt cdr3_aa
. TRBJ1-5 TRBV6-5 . TGTGCCAGCAGTTACTCGAGCCCCTTTAGCAATCAGCCCCAGCATTTT CASSYSSPFSNQPQHF
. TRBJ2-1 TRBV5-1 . TGCGCCAGCAGCTTGGCACCTAGCTCCTACAATGAGCAGTTCTTC CASSLAPSSYNEQFF
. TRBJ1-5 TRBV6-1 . TGTGCCAGCGGGCCACTCGACCAGCCCCAGCATTTT CASGPLDQPQHF
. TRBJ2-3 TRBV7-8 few TGTGCCAGCAGCCGGTTCACAGATACGCAGTATTTT CASSRFTDTQYF
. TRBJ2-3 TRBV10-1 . TGCGCCAGCAGTGAGTCAAGGGCCGGGGGCACAGATACGCAGTATTTT CASSESRAGGTDTQYF
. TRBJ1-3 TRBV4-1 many TGCGCCAGCAGCCAAGACAGGCCCATCTCTGGAAACACCATATATTTT CASSQDRPISGNTIYF
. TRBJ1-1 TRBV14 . TGTGCCAGCAGCCAAGTGGGGGGCACTGAAGCTTTCTTT CASSQVGGTEAFF
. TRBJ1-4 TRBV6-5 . TGTGCCAGCAGTTTGGGCAGCCTTAATGAAAAACTGTTTTTT CASSLGSLNEKLFF
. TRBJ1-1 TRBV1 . TGCACCAGCAGCCACCCGGGGAGGGGTCCGGGACTTTCGGCCGAGATGAACACTGAAGCTTTCTTT CTSSHPGRGPGLSAEMNTEAFF
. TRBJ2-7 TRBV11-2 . TGTGCCAGCAGCTTAAAACGGGGCTCCTACGAGCAGTACTTC CASSLKRGSYEQYF